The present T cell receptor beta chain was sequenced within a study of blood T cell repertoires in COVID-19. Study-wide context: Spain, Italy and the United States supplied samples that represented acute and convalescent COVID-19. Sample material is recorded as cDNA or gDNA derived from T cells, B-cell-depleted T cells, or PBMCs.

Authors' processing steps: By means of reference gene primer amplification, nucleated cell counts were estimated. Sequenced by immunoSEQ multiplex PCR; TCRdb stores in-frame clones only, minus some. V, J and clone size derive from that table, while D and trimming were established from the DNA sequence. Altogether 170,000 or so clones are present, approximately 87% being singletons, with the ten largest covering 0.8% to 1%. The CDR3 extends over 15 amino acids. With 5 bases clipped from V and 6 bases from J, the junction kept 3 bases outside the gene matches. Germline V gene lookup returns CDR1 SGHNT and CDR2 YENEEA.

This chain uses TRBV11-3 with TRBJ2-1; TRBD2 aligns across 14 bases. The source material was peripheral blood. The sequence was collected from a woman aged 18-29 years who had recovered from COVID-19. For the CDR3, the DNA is TGTGCCAGCAGCGAGACTAGCGGGGGGGCCAATGAGCAGTTCTTC. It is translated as CASSETSGGANEQFF.